The rows below give T cell receptor beta chains drawn from one sample of a study of T cells in Graves' hyperthyroidism and ophthalmopathy. Via MiXCR, TCRdb re-called the multiplex PCR reads, giving one row per CDR3 protein. The sample contains over 700,000 distinct CDR3 sequences, approximately 40% of which appear only once. The sample consisted of blood. These TCRs come from a man aged 18 to 35 with Graves' hyperthyroidism. The CDR3 runs from the conserved cysteine through the conserved F or W. The order of the fields is D gene, clone size, V gene, J gene, CDR3 DNA, CDR3 protein. D genes are given only for firm matches. Where a row states a size, it is once, few, many or the class of an expanded clone; other rows omit it.

.	few	TRBV6-4	TRBJ1-1	TGTGCCAGCAGTGAGAAGGCCGGGACTGAAGCTTTCTTT	CASSEKAGTEAFF
TRBD1	many	TRBV29-1	TRBJ1-1	TGCAGCGTTGATGGGACAGGGGTTACTGAAGCTTTCTTT	CSVDGTGVTEAFF
.	.	TRBV4-1	TRBJ1-6	TGCGCCAGCAGCCAAGGGGGACTCTATAATTCACCCCTCCACTTT	CASSQGGLYNSPLHF
.	.	TRBV29-1	TRBJ1-1	TGCAGCGTTGTAGGGAGGGGCCTTGCAACTAATGAAGCTTTCTTT	CSVVGRGLATNEAFF
.	few	TRBV5-1	TRBJ1-4	TGCGCCAGCAGGTCACAGGGCTTGGCTGAAAAACTGTTTTTT	CASRSQGLAEKLFF
.	.	TRBV7-3	TRBJ2-2	TGTGCCAGCAGCTTAAGTTCGAGCGGGGAGCTGTTTTTT	CASSLSSSGELFF
.	.	TRBV11-3	TRBJ2-3	TGTGCCAGCAGCAGGAGGGACTCCGCCTTAGATACGCAGTATTTT	CASSRRDSALDTQYF
.	.	TRBV7-9	TRBJ1-1	TGTGCCAGCAGCTTAGAAGCGGCATACGGTGGAGCCTTCTTT	CASSLEAAYGGAFF
.	.	TRBV25-1	TRBJ2-5	TGTGCCAGCAGCGCCCACGGGGCTCGGGAGACCCAGTACTTC	CASSAHGARETQYF
.	.	TRBV7-2	TRBJ2-5	TGTGCCAGCAGCCCCGGAACCTGGAGAGAGACCCAGTACTTC	CASSPGTWRETQYF
.	many	TRBV7-3	TRBJ1-1	TGTGCCAGCAGCTTCGACAGGCTGAACACTGAAGCTTTCTTT	CASSFDRLNTEAFF